This T cell receptor (beta chain) was sequenced in a study of T cells in Graves' hyperthyroidism and ophthalmopathy. The CDR3 runs 13 residues. In germline, CDR1 is SGHNT, CDR2 YENEEA. Trimming took off 5 bases at V and 8 bases at J, with 12 bases between the two ends. Researchers took RNA transcripts and amplified the TCR beta CDR3 regions from them. Using the HTBI primer set, a first-round RT-PCR was run on the TCR CDR3. TCRdb recomputed calls from the multiplex PCR reads with MiXCR, one row per CDR3 protein. The sample lists tens of thousands of distinct CDR3 sequences; 45% were seen once. Researchers defined stable Graves' hyperthyroidism as no ophthalmopathy progression within 18 months. Diagnoses used clinical symptoms, serum thyroxine and TRAb, thyroid ultrasound and orbital computed tomography.

The chain is built from TRBV11-3 and TRBJ1-4; D is uncertain. Material for sequencing was blood. This TCR was recovered from a woman aged 25 to 45 with Graves' hyperthyroidism. CDR3 sequence reads: CASSPSVGEKLFF. In DNA form, the CDR3 reads TGTGCCAGCAGCCCCTCCGTTGGGGAAAAACTGTTTTTT.